This passage covers 22 T cell receptor beta chains from one sample sequenced in a study of blood T cell repertoires in COVID-19. Assay used: immunoSEQ multiplex PCR; TCRdb lists only in-frame clones, some missing. The sample consists of 390,000 or so clones, roughly 90% of them appearing once. Sequenced material: peripheral blood. These receptor sequences come from a young man with active or convalescent COVID-19.

This chain links TRBV6-5 with TRBJ1-5, with 8 bases matching TRBD1. After removal of 6 bases from V and 2 bases from J, the junction contained 6 bases not matched to a gene. Per germline, CDR1 MNHEY and CDR2 SVGAGI. The CDR3 extends over 15 amino acids. The CDR3 sequence is CASRDDRGGNQPQHF. The CDR3 region has the DNA TGTGCCAGCAGAGATGACAGGGGAGGCAATCAGCCCCAGCATTTT.

The gene calls are TRBV7-9 and TRBJ2-7, with D possibly TRBD1 on 5 matching bases. The CDR3 loop spans 13 amino acids. The germline V gene encodes CDR1 SEHNR and CDR2 FQNEAQ (reference sequence). V lost 0 bases and J lost 3, with 6 bases in between. The CDR3 DNA reads as TGTGCCAGCAGCTTAGCAGGGGACTACGAGCAGTACTTC. The encoded protein is CASSLAGDYEQYF. The complete variable domain, with remaining parts taken from reference TRBV7-9 and TRBJ2-7, reads DTGVSQNPRHKITKRGQNVTFRCDPISEHNRLYWYRQTLGQGPEFLTYFQNEAQLEKSRLLSDRFSAERPKGSFSTLEIQRTEQGDSAMYLCASSLAGDYEQYFGPGTRLTVT.

The V and J genes are TRBV27 and TRBJ2-7; 7 bases align to TRBD1. CDR1 MNHEY and CDR2 SMNVEV come from the germline V gene (reference sequence). This CDR3 is built from 13 residues. J lost 2 bases, V lost 6 bases, and 4 bases had no gene match. CDR3 protein: CASRQGFPYEQYF. The CDR3 nucleotides are TGTGCCAGCAGACAGGGGTTCCCCTACGAGCAGTACTTC.

This chain connects TRBV5-1 to TRBJ2-1; 11 nucleotides agree with TRBD2. Germline V gene data show CDR1 as SGHRS and CDR2 as YFSETQ. Trimming removed 4 bases from V and 1 base from J; junction bases left unmatched: 7. The CDR3 runs 17 residues. The CDR3 bases are TGCGCCAGCAGCCATAGCGGGGGGGCTCGTTCCTACAATGAGCAGTTCTTC. Translating it yields CASSHSGGARSYNEQFF.

The V gene is TRBV27, the J gene TRBJ1-5, with 9 bases fitting TRBD1. Looked up from germline, CDR1 is MNHEY and CDR2 is SMNVEV (reference sequence). The CDR3 contains 14 residues. J gave up 7 bases and V 5 bases, and 6 bases lay outside the gene matches. CDR3 in amino acids: CASSIGTGRQPQHF. CDR3 DNA sequence: TGTGCCAGCAGTATCGGGACAGGGAGGCAGCCCCAGCATTTT.

This clone was recorded only once. The chain uses TRBV29-1 and TRBJ2-3; TRBD2 aligns across 8 bases. The CDR3 is 13 residues long. CDR1 and CDR2 from the germline V gene are SQVTM and ANQGSEA. J gave up 4 bases and V 5 bases, and 5 bases lay outside the gene matches. CDR3 sequence: CSVSREEADTQYF. In nucleotides, the CDR3 is TGCAGCGTTTCGCGGGAGGAAGCAGATACGCAGTATTTT.

This chain links TRBV7-3 with TRBJ1-1; D gene ambiguous. Trimming cost V 5 bases and J 1 base, with 17 bases left between them. The CDR3 has 16 amino acids. CDR1 is SGHTA, CDR2 FQGTGA, per germline. CDR3 sequence reads: CASSPPSDIPNTEAFF. DNA of the CDR3: TGTGCCAGCAGCCCACCCTCAGACATTCCGAACACTGAAGCTTTCTTT.

The rearrangement uses TRBV12-3 or TRBV12-4 and TRBJ1-2, with a tentative D call TRBD1 (5 bases). Deletions cut 5 bases from V and 8 bases from J, with 12 bases between. The CDR3 contains 12 residues. The CDR3 region has the DNA TGTGCCAGCAGTCCTGGGACTGGAGGCTACACCTTC. The encoded protein is CASSPGTGGYTF.

This clone has more than one count but fewer than ten. This chain connects TRBV4-1 to TRBJ1-2; unclear D gene. The CDR3 is made up of 15 amino acids. Germline-derived CDR1 and CDR2 are MGHRA and YSYEKL. V shed 5 bases and J shed 3 bases, with 16 bases lying between them. As DNA, the CDR3 is TGCGCCAGCAGCGGGAGCGGCAGGCTGGACTATGGCTACACCTTC. Its translation is CASSGSGRLDYGYTF.

CDR3 loop: CASNDRGSEAFF. Here the CDR3 DNA reads TGTGCCAGTAACGACAGGGGATCTGAAGCTTTCTTT. The chain recombines TRBV19 with TRBJ1-1; 8 bases are a match to TRBD1. CDR3 length equals 12 residues. V lost 7 bases, J lost 6 bases, and 4 bases stayed unmatched. Germline V gives CDR1 LNHDA, CDR2 SQIVND (reference sequence). The full variable domain, with the rest looked up from reference TRBV19 and TRBJ1-1, is DGGITQSPKYLFRKEGQNVTLSCEQNLNHDAMYWYRQDPGQGLRLIYYSQIVNDFQKGDIAEGYSVSREKKESFPLTVTSAQKNPTAFYLCASNDRGSEAFFGQGTRLTVV.

This chain joins TRBV27 and TRBJ2-7; 13 nucleotides line up with TRBD2. The V and J ends lost 0 bases and 7 bases, in that order; junction bases with no gene match: 3. The germline V gene encodes CDR1 MNHEY and CDR2 SMNVEV (reference sequence). This CDR3 spans 15 amino acids. The CDR3 DNA reads as TGTGCCAGCAGTTTATCCGGGACTAGCGGGATGGAGCAGTACTTC. Residues: CASSLSGTSGMEQYF.

The chain employs TRBV5-1 and TRBJ1-4; 10 bases fit TRBD1. CDR1 SGHRS and CDR2 YFSETQ come from the germline V gene. The V and J ends lost 4 bases and 6 bases, in that order; junction bases with no gene match: 15. This CDR3 has 18 amino acids. The CDR3 DNA follows: TGCGCCAGCAGCCCACTCCCCCCCGCGACAGGGGGCGATGAAAAACTGTTTTTT. Translated: CASSPLPPATGGDEKLFF.

The CDR3 nucleotides are TGTGCCACCAGTGATACAACCGGGACATACTATGGCTACACCTTC. This sequence encodes CATSDTTGTYYGYTF. The J gene is TRBJ1-2, the V gene TRBV24-1; perhaps TRBD1 as D (6 bases). CDR3 size: 15 residues. V shed 3 bases and J shed 3 bases, with 13 bases lying between them. Germline CDR1 KGHDR, CDR2 SFDVKD.

The gene calls are TRBV4-1 and TRBJ2-1; tentatively, D is TRBD2 (5 bases). The V gene lost 2 bases and the J gene lost 8 bases, with 16 bases spanning the gap. The CDR3 has 15 amino acids. The germline gives CDR1 MGHRA, CDR2 YSYEKL. In DNA form, the CDR3 reads TGCGCCAGCAGCCAACGGGATTACAACTTGGATGAGCAGTTCTTC. Translation: CASSQRDYNLDEQFF.

The chain recombines TRBV4-1 with TRBJ2-3; 12 bases are shared with TRBD1. Losses at the gene ends were 1 base for V and 5 bases for J; bases not matched to a gene: 7. There are 17 residues in the CDR3. Germline V gene data show CDR1 as MGHRA and CDR2 as YSYEKL. CDR3 DNA: TGCGCCAGCAGCCAAGTTGGCGGGACAGGGGGCATAGATACGCAGTATTTT. Its translation is CASSQVGGTGGIDTQYF.

V usage is TRBV19 and J usage is TRBJ1-5; 9 bases align to TRBD1. V lost 5 bases, J lost 6 bases, and 5 bases stayed unmatched. Germline loops: CDR1 LNHDA, CDR2 SQIVND (reference sequence). The CDR3 runs 14 residues. The DNA of the CDR3 is TGTGCCAGTAGTGTACAGGGGGCTTTTCAGCCCCAGCATTTT. Protein sequence: CASSVQGAFQPQHF.

Concerning this clone itself: Different DNA sequences within this sample yield the same CDR3. The V call is TRBV27, the J call TRBJ1-1; the D gene is possibly TRBD1 (5 bases). There are 13 residues in the CDR3. V shed 5 bases and J shed 5 bases, with 12 bases lying between them. CDR1 and CDR2 from the germline V gene are MNHEY and SMNVEV (reference sequence). The CDR3 region has the DNA TGTGCCAGCAGTCCCGGGGGAGGGACTGAAGCTTTCTTT. Translation: CASSPGGGTEAFF.

This chain uses TRBV7-3 with TRBJ2-1; TRBD2 matches at 12 bases. Germline V CDR1 and CDR2: SGHTA, FQGTGA. J lost 2 bases, V lost 3 bases, and 5 bases had no gene match. The CDR3 is 17 residues long. The CDR3 DNA is TGTGCCAGCAGCTTCCCTAGCGGGAGGGCCCCCTACAATGAGCAGTTCTTC. This translates into CASSFPSGRAPYNEQFF.

The CDR3 region has the DNA TGCGCCAGCAGCCCCAGGACTAGCGGAAACTACGAGCAGTACTTC. The encoded protein is CASSPRTSGNYEQYF. This rearrangement joins TRBV5-1 to TRBJ2-7; 10 bases map to TRBD2. Germline V CDR1 and CDR2: SGHRS, YFSETQ. V lost 4 bases to trimming and J lost 3 bases; unmatched junction nucleotides: 7. This CDR3 has 15 residues.

The chain joins TRBV6-6 to TRBJ1-5; 9 positions agree with TRBD1. Germline-derived CDR1 and CDR2 are MNHNY and SVGAGI (reference sequence). V lost 8 bases and J lost 0; bases outside the gene matches: 8. The CDR3 has 16 residues. The CDR3 DNA follows: TGTGCCAGCCGATACCGGGGACAGGGTAGCAATCAGCCCCAGCATTTT. Translating gives CASRYRGQGSNQPQHF.

This clone came up once. The chain links TRBV29-1 to TRBJ2-2, with 8 bases that match TRBD1. Trimming removed 3 bases from V and 7 bases from J; junction bases left unmatched: 10. Germline V gene sequence: CDR1 SQVTM, CDR2 ANQGSEA. The CDR3 consists of 15 residues. The CDR3 reads CSVDLPGGASGELFF. Written as DNA, the CDR3 is TGCAGCGTTGATTTGCCAGGGGGCGCGAGCGGGGAGCTGTTTTTT.

The J gene is TRBJ1-5, the V gene TRBV30, with D perhaps matching TRBD1 (5 bases). Germline CDR1 and CDR2: GTSNPN and SVGIG (reference sequence). This CDR3 region has 13 residues. Trimming pared 1 base from V and 7 bases from J, leaving 11 bases between. The DNA for the CDR3 is TGTGCCTGGAGTGCAGGGCCGGCGCAGCCCCAGCATTTT. It encodes CAWSAGPAQPQHF.